What follows are 18 T cell receptor beta chains derived from one specimen sequenced in a study of T cells in Graves' hyperthyroidism and ophthalmopathy. RNA transcripts yielded amplified TCR beta CDR3 regions. With the HTBI primer set, the TCR CDR3 went through a first round of RT-PCR. TCRdb passed the multiplex PCR reads through MiXCR, listing each CDR3 protein once. Altogether about 98,000 distinct CDR3 sequences are present, about 37% being singletons, with the ten largest covering 9.5% to 13%. Material: peripheral blood or thyroid tissue (not recorded which). The source is a woman aged 25-40 years with Graves' hyperthyroidism.

This sequence joins TRBV25-1 and TRBJ2-2; maybe TRBD1 (5 bases). V lost 1 base and J 1 base, leaving 13 bases between the germline ends. The V gene's germline CDR1 is MGHDK and CDR2 SYGVNS. The CDR3 sequence is 17 residues long. This CDR3 reads CASSEWSRGWNTGELFF. CDR3 sequence (DNA): TGTGCCAGCAGTGAATGGTCTAGGGGCTGGAACACCGGGGAGCTGTTTTTT.

This clonotype was counted at least ten times. The V and J genes are TRBV7-9 and TRBJ2-2, with D perhaps assigned TRBD1 or TRBD2 (5 bases each). The CDR3 contains 16 residues. V dropped 5 bases and J dropped 7 bases, with 20 bases sitting between them. In germline, CDR1 is SEHNR, CDR2 FQNEAQ (reference sequence). The CDR3 is CASSRDVLIKNGELFF. The CDR3 DNA reads as TGTGCCAGCAGCCGGGACGTGTTGATCAAAAACGGGGAGCTGTTTTTT.

V and J are TRBV2 and TRBJ1-3; no definite D call. The CDR3 is 12 amino acids. Germline loops: CDR1 SNHLY, CDR2 FYNNEI. Trimming removed 4 bases at V and 10 bases at J, with 11 bases between. The CDR3 loop is CASSAQRWTIYF. In DNA form, the CDR3 reads TGTGCCAGCAGTGCCCAACGGTGGACCATATATTTT.

Remarks on this clonotype: A much larger clone differs by one base, so this may be a read error. The chain uses TRBV12-3 or TRBV12-4 and TRBJ1-4, with D uncertain. The CDR3 sequence is 17 residues long. V gave up 7 bases and J gave up 2 bases, with 20 bases separating them. The CDR3 reads CASNFVVNVRTNEKLFF. Here the CDR3 DNA reads TGTGCCAGCAATTTTGTAGTGAATGTAAGGACTAATGAAAAACTGTTTTTT.

In its sample, this clonotype is medium-sized (0.01 to 0.1%). V and J are TRBV25-1 and TRBJ1-2, with a weak D call TRBD1 (5 bases). The V gene lost 0 bases and the J gene lost 6 bases, with 14 bases spanning the gap. The CDR3 consists of 15 residues. Germline V CDR1 and CDR2: MGHDK, SYGVNS. The CDR3 reads CASSEYFVDRDGYTF. CDR3 DNA sequence: TGTGCCAGCAGTGAATATTTTGTCGACAGAGATGGCTACACCTTC.

This clonotype was seen just once. The chain couples TRBV7-3 to TRBJ1-5; the D gene is possibly TRBD1 (5 bases). Between the trimmed V and J ends, which lost 1 base and 11 bases, there was a span of 18 bases. Germline-derived CDR1 and CDR2 are SGHTA and FQGTGA. This CDR3 region has 15 residues. CDR3 coding DNA: TGTGCCAGCAGCTTAAGGCGGGACTACCAAGAGACCCAGCATTTT. Translated: CASSLRRDYQETQHF. The full variable domain, in which reference TRBV7-3 and TRBJ1-5 provide the parts outside the CDR3, is GAGVSQTPSNKVTEKGKYVELRCDPISGHTALYWYRQSLGQGPEFLIYFQGTGAADDSGLPNDRFFAVRPEGSVSTLKIQRTERGDSAVYLCASSLRRDYQETQHFGDGTRLSIL.

As concerns this clonotype: One base away lies a much larger clone, so this may be a sequencing read error. The chain uses TRBV10-2 and TRBJ2-3, with TRBD2 identical over 12 bases. CDR3 size: 14 residues. V was pared by 8 bases and J by 3 bases, with 3 bases of the junction left unmatched. Germline values: CDR1 WSHSY, CDR2 SAAADI. The CDR3 DNA is TGCGCCAGCTGGGGGACTAGCGGGACAGATACGCAGTATTTT. Its translation: CASWGTSGTDTQYF.

This clonotype was observed at least ten times. The chain carries TRBV5-1 and TRBJ2-7; D call uncertain. Trimming left V 1 base short and J 4 bases short, with 12 bases between. Per the germline V gene, CDR1 is SGHRS and CDR2 is YFSETQ. CDR3 length: 14 amino acids. The CDR3 spells CASSLYPVGYEQYF. Here the CDR3 DNA reads TGCGCCAGCAGCTTGTATCCTGTGGGGTACGAGCAGTACTTC. Looking up the rest from reference TRBV5-1 and TRBJ2-7 gives the full variable domain: KAGVTQTPRYLIKTRGQQVTLSCSPISGHRSVSWYQQTPGQGLQFLFEYFSETQRNKGNFPGRFSGRQFSNSRSEMNVSTLELGDSALYLCASSLYPVGYEQYFGPGTRLTVT.

This clonotype was observed at least ten times. CDR3 in DNA: TGTGCCAGCAGTATGGACGTCACCTACGAGCAGTACTTC. Its protein is CASSMDVTYEQYF. The V call is TRBV7-9, the J call TRBJ2-7; D not resolved. This CDR3 comprises 13 residues. Trimming left V 6 bases short and J 2 bases short, with 11 bases between. Germline V gene lookup returns CDR1 SEHNR and CDR2 FQNEAQ (reference sequence).

This clonotype is labeled as medium-sized (0.01 to 0.1%). This chain connects TRBV7-9 to TRBJ1-2; D gene unclear. Trimming left V 5 bases short and J 0 bases short, with 13 bases between. CDR1 SEHNR and CDR2 FQNEAQ come from the germline V gene (reference sequence). The CDR3 totals 15 residues. For the CDR3, the DNA is TGTGCCAGCAGCCCCCCCCAGCCAACTAACTATGGCTACACCTTC. Amino acid sequence: CASSPPQPTNYGYTF.

This clonotype was detected ten times or more. The V call is TRBV10-3, the J call TRBJ1-1; D ambiguous. Trimming cost V 0 bases and J 5 bases, with 13 bases left between them. Germline loops: CDR1 ENHRY, CDR2 SYGVKD. This CDR3 has 15 residues. Here the CDR3 reads CAISESPRLETEAFF. The CDR3, as DNA: TGTGCCATCAGTGAGTCGCCCCGGTTAGAGACTGAAGCTTTCTTT.

The rearrangement joins TRBV7-8 to TRBJ2-7; D is possibly TRBD1 (5 bases). The CDR3 loop spans 12 amino acids. Germline CDR1 reads SGHVS; CDR2 reads FQNEAQ. V dropped 1 base and J dropped 5 bases, with 6 bases sitting between them. CDR3 nucleotides: TGTGCCAGCAGCTTAGACAGGAACGAGCAGTACTTC. Its protein is CASSLDRNEQYF.

Details on this clonotype: This CDR3 fails to terminate in the conserved phenylalanine or tryptophan, so it likely reflects a read error. This chain links TRBV7-3 with TRBJ2-5; D is perhaps TRBD2 (5 bases). CDR1 is SGHTA, CDR2 FQGTGA, per germline. The CDR3 sequence is 15 residues long. Between the trimmed V and J ends, which lost 5 bases and 2 bases, there was a span of 15 bases. The CDR3 DNA is TGTGCCAGCAGCCCGGGATTAGCCCTACAAGAGACCCAGTACCTC. Translating it yields CASSPGLALQETQYL.

As to this clonotype: Germline is not matched at one junction end, which may reflect a read error. The J gene is TRBJ2-2, the V gene TRBV7-6, with D possibly being TRBD2 (5 bases). The CDR3 is 15 amino acids. From germline, CDR1 is SGHVS and CDR2 FNYEAQ. This CDR3 reads CAITHRGKNTGVLFF. The CDR3 region has the DNA TGTGCCATCACCCACCGGGGTAAGAACACCGGGGTGCTGTTTTTT.

This clonotype has a count of ten or more. The chain recombines TRBV5-6 with TRBJ2-5; tentatively, D is TRBD1 or TRBD2 (5 bases each). The CDR3 extends over 16 amino acids. V lost 1 base to trimming and J lost 2 bases, with 15 bases between them. Germline V gives CDR1 SGHDT, CDR2 YYEEEE. This CDR3 is CASSLPGPITQETQYF. The CDR3 DNA reads as TGTGCCAGCAGCTTGCCGGGACCAATAACACAAGAGACCCAGTACTTC.

In its sample, this clonotype was seen many times. This sequence joins TRBV3-1 and TRBJ1-1; 8 positions match TRBD1. V shed 8 bases, J shed 1 base, and the junction held 9 bases outside the gene matches. CDR3 length: 15 amino acids. Looked up from germline, CDR1 is LGHDT and CDR2 is YNNKEL (reference sequence). The CDR3 here is CASRRRTGTNTEAFF. The CDR3 nucleotides read TGTGCCAGCCGAAGACGGACAGGGACGAACACTGAAGCTTTCTTT.

Many counts were recorded for this clonotype. This chain uses TRBV5-1 with TRBJ1-1; D may be TRBD1 (6 bases). The CDR3 is made up of 14 amino acids. V dropped 4 bases and J dropped 2 bases, with 12 bases sitting between them. Germline CDR1 and CDR2: SGHRS and YFSETQ. As DNA, the CDR3 is TGCGCCAGCAGCAAGAGCGGGACAAACACTGAAGCTTTCTTT. It codes for CASSKSGTNTEAFF.

Many counts were recorded for this clonotype. The gene calls are TRBV5-1 and TRBJ2-3; 7 positions match TRBD1. J was trimmed by 0 bases and V by 4 bases; bases with no gene match: 5. CDR1 SGHRS and CDR2 YFSETQ come from the germline V gene. The CDR3 loop spans 15 amino acids. The CDR3 nucleotides read TGCGCCAGCAGCCTAGGGACAGCTAGCACAGATACGCAGTATTTT. Protein sequence: CASSLGTASTDTQYF.